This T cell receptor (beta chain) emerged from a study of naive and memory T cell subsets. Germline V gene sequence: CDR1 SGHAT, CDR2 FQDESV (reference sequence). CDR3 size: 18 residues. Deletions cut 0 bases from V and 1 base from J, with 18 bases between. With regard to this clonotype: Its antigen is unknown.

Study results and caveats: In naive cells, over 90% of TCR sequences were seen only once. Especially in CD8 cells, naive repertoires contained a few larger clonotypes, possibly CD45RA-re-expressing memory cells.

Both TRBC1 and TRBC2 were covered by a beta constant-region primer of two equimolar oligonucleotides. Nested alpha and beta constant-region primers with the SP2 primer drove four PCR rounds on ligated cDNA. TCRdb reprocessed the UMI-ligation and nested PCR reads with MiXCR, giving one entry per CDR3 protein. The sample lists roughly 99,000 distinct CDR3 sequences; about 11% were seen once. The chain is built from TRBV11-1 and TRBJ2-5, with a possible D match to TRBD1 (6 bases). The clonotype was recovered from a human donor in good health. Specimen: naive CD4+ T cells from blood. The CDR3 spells CASSLAHRGGTAQETQYF. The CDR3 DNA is TGTGCCAGCAGCTTAGCCCATCGTGGGGGCACGGCCCAAGAGACCCAGTACTTC.